This T cell receptor beta chain was sequenced for a study of PD-L1 blockade in urothelial cancer. At the level of the study: Once treatment had started, blood was analyzed at 3 weeks (second dose) and again at 6 weeks.

The method was immunoSEQ multiplex PCR; TCRdb's version includes in-frame clones alone and lacks a portion of them. The data hold some 100,000 clones, with more than 80% observed a single time. The sample's time point: pretreatment peripheral blood. Sample contribution per patient ranged from 1 to 8, covering pretreatment and on-treatment. The CDR3 is 15 amino acids. The germline CDR1 and CDR2 sequences are SGHRS and YFSETQ. Trimming cost V 0 bases and J 3 bases; bases outside gene matches: 2. This receptor was taken from an elderly woman with urothelial cancer. The J gene is TRBJ2-5, the V gene TRBV5-1; 10 positions match TRBD1. The source was PBMCs, collected around atezolizumab (anti-PD-L1) treatment. CDR3 nucleotide sequence: TGCGCCAGCAGCTTGGATGGGACAGGGGAAGAGACCCAGTACTTC. Translated, it gives CASSLDGTGEETQYF.